Reported below is one TCR beta chain. This clonotype was detected ten times or more. It lacks a known antigen. Base-call qualities are not available, and no considerably larger clone is one nucleotide away. This entry belongs to a study of glioma-infiltrating T cells (dated by TCRdb to the mid-2010s). Study-level background: Glioma tissue, non-neoplastic brain tissue and matched peripheral blood mononuclear cells were used as sources from which TCR alpha- and beta-chain repertoires were sequenced. Three low-grade glioma patients, several primary glioblastoma patients, and three non-glioma patients who contributed non-neoplastic brain tissue made up the paired cohort. To measure divergence between tissue and blood T-cell populations, each tissue-infiltrating repertoire was compared with the peripheral blood repertoire of the same patient.

The iRepertoire nested amplicon-rescue multiplex PCR (arm-PCR) platform was used to amplify TCR alpha and beta CDR3 regions from RNA. The input for one-step reverse transcription and amplification was roughly 85-400 ng of either tissue mRNA or PBMC total RNA. Following bead purification, Illumina adapters were added through a secondary multiplex PCR, and the libraries were then gel-purified between 200 and 400 bp. Demultiplexing relied on internal 6-nucleotide barcodes carried by the libraries. The libraries were sequenced on an Illumina MiSeq using 2x220 or 2x250 nucleotide paired-end reads. In the authors' own workflow: Paired reads were merged using FLASH 1.2.11 and were aligned to the GRCh37 human genome using BWA-MEM, after which TRA and TRB reads were extracted. An IMGT-derived reference of cassette sequences and CDR3 motifs, with pseudogenes included, was used for V and J assignment. Three-frame translation of reads was performed, and productive CDR3s were defined as those with a C...FGXG motif and no stop codons. Unique combinations of V-J cassette pair and CDR3 amino acid sequence were defined as clonotypes. Filtering of reads was based on Hamming distance, with the threshold set by the sequence error rate of each sample in mapped regions. TCRdb handled the public reads itself, with Q25 trimming in fastp and clone calling in MiXCR, and kept productive beta chains. Identical CDR3 proteins give one entry, which carries the most common genes and DNA. TCRdb, not the authors, supplied the V and J calls. Recorded for this sample are roughly 190,000 distinct CDR3 sequences; 32% of them occurred a single time. The ten largest clones take up about 19% of the sample.

The germline ends are 9 bases apart after V is trimmed by 11 bases and J by 3 bases. The CDR3 runs 11 residues from the cysteine to the phenylalanine. Just CDR3 DNA is preserved here, 33 bases in frame from base 1. In the germline V gene, CDR1 corresponds to MNHNS and CDR2 to SASEGT. What the authors observed across the whole study: Only a very small number of CDR3 sequences turned up in both tissue and blood, a result put down to high CDR3 diversity combined with limited sampling. Small numbers underpinned the group comparisons: about eight glioblastoma patients, three low-grade glioma patients and three non-neoplastic patients. VJ-independent divergence between tissue and blood was found to be below expectation in non-neoplastic patients but above expectation in all gliomas, particularly low-grade gliomas.

The receptor was isolated from a human donor with low-grade glioma or glioblastoma, undergoing nonglioma brain surgery, or in good health (not recorded which). Input material: glioma tissue, nonneoplastic brain tissue, or PBMCs (not recorded which). In this chain, TRBV6-1 is recombined with TRBJ2-3; the D segment cannot be called with confidence. The CDR3: CASQGTDTQYF. The DNA sequence is given as TGTGCCTCACAAGGGACAGATACGCAGTATTTT.